The TCR beta chain described here comes from a study of blood T cell repertoires in COVID-19. As for the study in general: Whether acute or convalescent, the COVID-19 samples came from the United States, Italy and Spain. PBMCs, B-cell-depleted T cells, or T cells provided the cDNA or gDNA that made up the material.

Deletions cut 4 bases from V and 4 bases from J, with 14 bases between. Germline V CDR1 and CDR2: LNHDA, SQIVND (reference sequence). The CDR3 has 14 residues. Authors' processing steps: From reference gene primer amplification, estimates of nucleated cell counts were derived. Assay used: immunoSEQ multiplex PCR; TCRdb lists only in-frame clones, some missing. V, J and clone size reflect that table, while D and trimming were determined from the DNA. The table has under 65,000 clones, around 90% seen once. Sequencing input: peripheral blood. The receptor was isolated from an elderly man with acute or convalescent COVID-19. The rearrangement joins TRBV19 to TRBJ2-7; D possibly corresponds to TRBD1 (6 bases). The CDR3 loop is CASSRGPGGYEQYF. The CDR3 DNA sequence: TGTGCCAGTAGTAGGGGGCCTGGGGGATACGAGCAGTACTTC. Drawing the rest from reference TRBV19 and TRBJ2-7, the complete variable domain is DGGITQSPKYLFRKEGQNVTLSCEQNLNHDAMYWYRQDPGQGLRLIYYSQIVNDFQKGDIAEGYSVSREKKESFPLTVTSAQKNPTAFYLCASSRGPGGYEQYFGPGTRLTVT.